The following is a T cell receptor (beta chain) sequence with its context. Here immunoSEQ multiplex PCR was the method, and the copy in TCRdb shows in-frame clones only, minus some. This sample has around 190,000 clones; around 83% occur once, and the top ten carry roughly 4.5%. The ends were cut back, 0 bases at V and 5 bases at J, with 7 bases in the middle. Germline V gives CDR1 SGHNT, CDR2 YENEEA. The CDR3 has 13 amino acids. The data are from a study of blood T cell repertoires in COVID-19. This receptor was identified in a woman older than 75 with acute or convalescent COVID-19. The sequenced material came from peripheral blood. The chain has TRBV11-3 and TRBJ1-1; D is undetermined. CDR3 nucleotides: TGTGCCAGCAGCTTAGATACGAGTACTGAAGCTTTCTTT. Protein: CASSLDTSTEAFF.